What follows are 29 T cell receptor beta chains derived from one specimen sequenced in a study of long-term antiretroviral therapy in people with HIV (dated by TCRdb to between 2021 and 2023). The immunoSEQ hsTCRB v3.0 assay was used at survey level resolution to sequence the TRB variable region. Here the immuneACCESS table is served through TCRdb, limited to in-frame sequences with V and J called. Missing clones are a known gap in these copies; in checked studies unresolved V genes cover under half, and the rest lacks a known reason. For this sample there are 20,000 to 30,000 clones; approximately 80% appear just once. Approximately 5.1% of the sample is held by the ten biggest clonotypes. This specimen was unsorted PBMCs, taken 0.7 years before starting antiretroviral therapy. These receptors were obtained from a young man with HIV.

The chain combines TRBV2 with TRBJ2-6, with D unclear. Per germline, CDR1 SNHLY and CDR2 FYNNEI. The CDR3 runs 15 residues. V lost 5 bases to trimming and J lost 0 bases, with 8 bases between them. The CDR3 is CASSFGFSGANVLTF. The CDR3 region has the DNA TGTGCCAGCAGTTTTGGGTTCTCTGGGGCCAACGTCCTGACTTTC. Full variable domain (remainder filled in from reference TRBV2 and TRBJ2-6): EPEVTQTPSHQVTQMGQEVILRCVPISNHLYFYWYRQILGQKVEFLVSFYNNEISEKSEIFDDQFSVERPDGSNFTLKIRSTKLEDSAMYFCASSFGFSGANVLTFGAGSRLTVL.

In nucleotides, the CDR3 is TGTGCCAGCAGCCCCGACAGGGGCGGAAATCAGCCCCAGCATTTT. Protein: CASSPDRGGNQPQHF. The genes are TRBV7-8 and TRBJ1-5, with 8 bases matching TRBD1. Trimming at V came to 5 bases and at J to 4 bases, leaving 7 bases not matched to a gene. This CDR3 has 15 residues. CDR1 is SGHVS, CDR2 FQNEAQ, per germline. Filled out from reference TRBV7-8 and TRBJ1-5, the complete variable domain reads GAGVSQSPRYKVAKRGQDVALRCDPISGHVSLFWYQQALGQGPEFLTYFQNEAQLDKSGLPSDRFFAERPEGSVSTLKIQRTQQEDSAVYLCASSPDRGGNQPQHFGDGTRLSIL.

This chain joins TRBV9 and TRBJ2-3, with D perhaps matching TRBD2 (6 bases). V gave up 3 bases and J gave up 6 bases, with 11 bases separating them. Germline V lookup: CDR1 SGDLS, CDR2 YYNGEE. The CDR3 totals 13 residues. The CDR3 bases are TGTGCCAGCAGCGCGGGACTCCTCGATACGCAGTATTTT. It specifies CASSAGLLDTQYF.

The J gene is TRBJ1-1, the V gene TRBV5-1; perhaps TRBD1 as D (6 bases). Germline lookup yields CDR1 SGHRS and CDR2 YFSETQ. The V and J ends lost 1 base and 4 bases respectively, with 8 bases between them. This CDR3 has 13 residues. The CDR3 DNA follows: TGCGCCAGCAGCTTGACAGGGTCCACTGAAGCTTTCTTT. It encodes CASSLTGSTEAFF. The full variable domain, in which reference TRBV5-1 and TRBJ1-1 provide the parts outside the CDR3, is KAGVTQTPRYLIKTRGQQVTLSCSPISGHRSVSWYQQTPGQGLQFLFEYFSETQRNKGNFPGRFSGRQFSNSRSEMNVSTLELGDSALYLCASSLTGSTEAFFGQGTRLTVV.

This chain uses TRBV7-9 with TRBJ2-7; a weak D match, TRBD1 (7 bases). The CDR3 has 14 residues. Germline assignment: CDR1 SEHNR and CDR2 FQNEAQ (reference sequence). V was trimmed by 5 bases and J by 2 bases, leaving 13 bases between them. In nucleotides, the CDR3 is TGTGCCAGCAGCCGCCAGGGGGGAACCTACGAGCAGTACTTC. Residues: CASSRQGGTYEQYF.

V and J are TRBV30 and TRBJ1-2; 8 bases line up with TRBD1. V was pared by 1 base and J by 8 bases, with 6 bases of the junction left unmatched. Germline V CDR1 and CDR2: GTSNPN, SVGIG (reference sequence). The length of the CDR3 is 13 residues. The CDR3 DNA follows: TGTGCCTGGAGTGGGGACAGGCGTGGGGGCTACACCTTC. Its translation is CAWSGDRRGGYTF. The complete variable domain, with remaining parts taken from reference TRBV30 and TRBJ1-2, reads SQTIHQWPATLVQPVGSPLSLECTVEGTSNPNLYWYRQAAGRGLQLLFYSVGIGQISSEVPQNLSASRPQDRQFILSSKKLLLSDSGFYLCAWSGDRRGGYTFGSGTRLTVV.

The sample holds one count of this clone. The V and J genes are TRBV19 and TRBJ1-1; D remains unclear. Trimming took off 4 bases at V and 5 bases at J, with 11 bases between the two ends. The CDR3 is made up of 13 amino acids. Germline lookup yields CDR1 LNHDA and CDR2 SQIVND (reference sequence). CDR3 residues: CASSKTWLTEAFF. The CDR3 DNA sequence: TGTGCCAGTAGTAAAACCTGGTTAACTGAAGCTTTCTTT.

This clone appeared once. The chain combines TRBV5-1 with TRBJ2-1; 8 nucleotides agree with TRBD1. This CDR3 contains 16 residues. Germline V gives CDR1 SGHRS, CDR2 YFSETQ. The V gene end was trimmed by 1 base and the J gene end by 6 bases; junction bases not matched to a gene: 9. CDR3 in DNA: TGCGCCAGCAGCTTGAATGACAGGGGAAGGCTCAATGAGCAGTTCTTC. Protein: CASSLNDRGRLNEQFF.

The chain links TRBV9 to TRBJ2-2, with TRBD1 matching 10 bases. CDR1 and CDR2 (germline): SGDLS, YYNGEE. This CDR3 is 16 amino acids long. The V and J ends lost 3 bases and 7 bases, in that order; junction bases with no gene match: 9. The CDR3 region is CASSGGQGVDFGELFF. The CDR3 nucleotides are TGTGCCAGCAGCGGCGGACAGGGGGTTGATTTCGGGGAGCTGTTTTTT.

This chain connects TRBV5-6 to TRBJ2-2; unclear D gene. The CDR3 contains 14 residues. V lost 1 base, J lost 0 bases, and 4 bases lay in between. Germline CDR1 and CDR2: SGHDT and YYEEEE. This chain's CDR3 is CASSLLANTGELFF. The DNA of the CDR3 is TGTGCCAGCAGCTTGCTAGCGAACACCGGGGAGCTGTTTTTT.

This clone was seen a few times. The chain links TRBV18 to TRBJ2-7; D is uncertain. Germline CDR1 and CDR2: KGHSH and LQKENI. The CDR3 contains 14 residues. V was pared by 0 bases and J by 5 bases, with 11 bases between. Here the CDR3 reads CASSPPNDLHEQYF. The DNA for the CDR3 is TGTGCCAGCTCACCACCGAATGATCTCCACGAGCAGTACTTC. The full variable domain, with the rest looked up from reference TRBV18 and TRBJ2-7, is NAGVMQNPRHLVRRRGQEARLRCSPMKGHSHVYWYRQLPEEGLKFMVYLQKENIIDESGMPKERFSAEFPKEGPSILRIQQVVRGDSAAYFCASSPPNDLHEQYFGPGTRLTVT.

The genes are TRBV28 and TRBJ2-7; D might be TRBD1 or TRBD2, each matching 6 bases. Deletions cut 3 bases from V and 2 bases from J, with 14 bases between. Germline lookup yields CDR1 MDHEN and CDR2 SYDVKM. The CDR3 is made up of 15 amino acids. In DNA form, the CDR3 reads TGTGCCAGCAGTTTTGCGGGGACAAGGGCCTACGAGCAGTACTTC. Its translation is CASSFAGTRAYEQYF.

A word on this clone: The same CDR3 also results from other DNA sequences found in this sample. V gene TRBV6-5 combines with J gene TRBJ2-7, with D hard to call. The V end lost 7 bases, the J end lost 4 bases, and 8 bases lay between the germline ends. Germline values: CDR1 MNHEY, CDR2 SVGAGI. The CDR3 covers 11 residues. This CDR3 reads CASTDGYEQYF. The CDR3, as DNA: TGTGCCAGCACAGACGGTTACGAGCAGTACTTC.

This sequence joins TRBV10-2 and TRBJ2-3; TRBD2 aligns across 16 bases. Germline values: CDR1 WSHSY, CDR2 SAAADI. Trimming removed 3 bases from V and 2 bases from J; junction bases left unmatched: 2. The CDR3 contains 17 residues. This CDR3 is CASSDGTSGGDTDTQYF. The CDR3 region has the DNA TGCGCCAGCAGTGACGGGACTAGCGGGGGGGACACAGATACGCAGTATTTT.

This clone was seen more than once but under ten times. CDR3 region: CASSIEGAGSSYEQYF. For the CDR3, the DNA is TGTGCCAGTAGTATTGAAGGGGCGGGAAGCTCCTACGAGCAGTACTTC. This sequence joins TRBV19 and TRBJ2-7, with D perhaps matching TRBD2 (6 bases). Trimming shortened V by 3 bases and J by 0 bases, and 15 bases separated the two germline ends. CDR3 length equals 16 residues. Germline CDR1 LNHDA, CDR2 SQIVND (reference sequence).

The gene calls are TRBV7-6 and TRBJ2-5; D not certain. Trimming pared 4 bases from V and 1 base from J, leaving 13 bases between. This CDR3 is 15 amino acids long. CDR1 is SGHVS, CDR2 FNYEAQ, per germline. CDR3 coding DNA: TGTGCCAGCAGCTCAAACATAGGAATCCAAGAGACCCAGTACTTC. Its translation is CASSSNIGIQETQYF.

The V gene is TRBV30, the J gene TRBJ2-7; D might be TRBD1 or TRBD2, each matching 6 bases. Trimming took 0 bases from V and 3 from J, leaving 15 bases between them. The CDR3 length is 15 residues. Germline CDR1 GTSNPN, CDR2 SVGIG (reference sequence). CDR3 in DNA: TGTGCCTGGAGTGTTTCGGGGGCTCCTATCTACGAGCAGTACTTC. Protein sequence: CAWSVSGAPIYEQYF.

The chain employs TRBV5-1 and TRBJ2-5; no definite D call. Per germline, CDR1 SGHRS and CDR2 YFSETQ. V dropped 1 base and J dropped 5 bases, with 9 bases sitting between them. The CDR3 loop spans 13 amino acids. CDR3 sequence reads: CASSLSPTETQYF. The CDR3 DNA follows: TGCGCCAGCAGCTTGTCACCTACGGAGACCCAGTACTTC.

The CDR3 DNA follows: TGTGCCAGCAGCTTAGCGGGAGGGCCGGGCGAGCAGTACTTC. This sequence encodes CASSLAGGPGEQYF. The rearrangement uses TRBV7-9 and TRBJ2-7; 7 bases agree with TRBD2. Germline trimming cut 0 bases from V and 6 bases from J; bases unmatched to any gene: 5. The CDR3 is 14 residues long. Germline CDR1 reads SEHNR; CDR2 reads FQNEAQ (reference sequence). The variable domain in full, with the rest retrieved from reference TRBV7-9 and TRBJ2-7, is DTGVSQNPRHKITKRGQNVTFRCDPISEHNRLYWYRQTLGQGPEFLTYFQNEAQLEKSRLLSDRFSAERPKGSFSTLEIQRTEQGDSAMYLCASSLAGGPGEQYFGPGTRLTVT.

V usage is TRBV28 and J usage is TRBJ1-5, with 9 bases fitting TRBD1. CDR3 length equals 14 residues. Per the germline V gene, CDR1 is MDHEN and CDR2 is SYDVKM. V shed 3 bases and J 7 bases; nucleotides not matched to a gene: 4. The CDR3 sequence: CASSLGDREQPQHF. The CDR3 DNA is TGTGCCAGCAGTTTGGGGGACAGGGAACAGCCCCAGCATTTT.

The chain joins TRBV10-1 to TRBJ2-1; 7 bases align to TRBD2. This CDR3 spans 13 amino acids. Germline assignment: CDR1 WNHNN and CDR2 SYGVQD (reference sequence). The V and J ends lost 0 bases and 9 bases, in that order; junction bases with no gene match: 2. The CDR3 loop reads CASSESLAGEQFF. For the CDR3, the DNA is TGCGCCAGCAGTGAGTCCTTAGCGGGTGAGCAGTTCTTC.

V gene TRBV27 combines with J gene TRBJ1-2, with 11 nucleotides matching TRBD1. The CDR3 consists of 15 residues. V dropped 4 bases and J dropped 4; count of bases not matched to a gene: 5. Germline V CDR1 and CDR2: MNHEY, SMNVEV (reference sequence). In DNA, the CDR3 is TGTGCCAGCAGTTCCTGGACAGGGGGCGGCTATGGCTACACCTTC. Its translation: CASSSWTGGGYGYTF.

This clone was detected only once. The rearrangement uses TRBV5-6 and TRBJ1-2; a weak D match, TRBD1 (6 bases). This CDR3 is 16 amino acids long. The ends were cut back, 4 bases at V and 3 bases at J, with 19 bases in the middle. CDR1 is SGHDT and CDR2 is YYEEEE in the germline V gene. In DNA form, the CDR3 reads TGTGCCAGCAGCCACAGGGTCCAGGTCCCTCACTATGGCTACACCTTC. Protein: CASSHRVQVPHYGYTF.

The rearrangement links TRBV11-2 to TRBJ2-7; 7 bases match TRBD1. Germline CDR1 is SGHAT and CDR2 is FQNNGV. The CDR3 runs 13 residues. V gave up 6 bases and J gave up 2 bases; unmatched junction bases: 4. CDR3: CASRGTATYEQYF. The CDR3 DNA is TGTGCCAGCAGGGGGACAGCCACCTACGAGCAGTACTTC. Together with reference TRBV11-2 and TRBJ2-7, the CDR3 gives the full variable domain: EAGVAQSPRYKIIEKRQSVAFWCNPISGHATLYWYQQILGQGPKLLIQFQNNGVVDDSQLPKDRFSAERLKGVDSTLKIQPAKLEDSAVYLCASRGTATYEQYFGPGTRLTVT.

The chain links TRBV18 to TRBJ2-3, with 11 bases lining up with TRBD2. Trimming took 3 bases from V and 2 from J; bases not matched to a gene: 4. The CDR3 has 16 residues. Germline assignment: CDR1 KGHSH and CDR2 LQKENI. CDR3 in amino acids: CASSPRTSGFTDTQYF. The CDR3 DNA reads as TGTGCCAGCTCACCTCGGACTAGCGGGTTCACAGATACGCAGTATTTT.

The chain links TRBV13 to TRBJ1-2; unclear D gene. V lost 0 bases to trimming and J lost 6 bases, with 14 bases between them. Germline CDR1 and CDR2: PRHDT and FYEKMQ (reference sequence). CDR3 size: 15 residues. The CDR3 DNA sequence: TGTGCCAGCAGCTTAGGTCCTCGGTTCGGGGATGGCTACACCTTC. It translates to CASSLGPRFGDGYTF.

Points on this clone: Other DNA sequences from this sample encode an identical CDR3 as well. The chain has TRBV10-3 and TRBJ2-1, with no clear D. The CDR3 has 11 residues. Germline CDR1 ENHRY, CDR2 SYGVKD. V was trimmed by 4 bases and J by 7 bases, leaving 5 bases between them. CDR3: CAISVGNEQFF. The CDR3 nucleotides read TGTGCCATCAGTGTCGGTAATGAGCAGTTCTTC.

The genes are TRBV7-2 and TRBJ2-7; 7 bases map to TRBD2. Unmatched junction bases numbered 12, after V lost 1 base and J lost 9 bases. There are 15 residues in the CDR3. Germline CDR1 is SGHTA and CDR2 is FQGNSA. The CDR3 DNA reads TGTGCCAGCAGCTTAGACGGGGGGTCCTCACGTTGGCAGTACTTC. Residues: CASSLDGGSSRWQYF.

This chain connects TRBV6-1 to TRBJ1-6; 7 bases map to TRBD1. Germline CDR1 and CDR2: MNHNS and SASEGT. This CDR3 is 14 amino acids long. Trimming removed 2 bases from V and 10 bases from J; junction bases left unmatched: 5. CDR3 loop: CASSEPRGYSPLHF. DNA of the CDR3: TGTGCCAGCAGTGAACCCAGGGGGTACTCACCCCTCCACTTT.